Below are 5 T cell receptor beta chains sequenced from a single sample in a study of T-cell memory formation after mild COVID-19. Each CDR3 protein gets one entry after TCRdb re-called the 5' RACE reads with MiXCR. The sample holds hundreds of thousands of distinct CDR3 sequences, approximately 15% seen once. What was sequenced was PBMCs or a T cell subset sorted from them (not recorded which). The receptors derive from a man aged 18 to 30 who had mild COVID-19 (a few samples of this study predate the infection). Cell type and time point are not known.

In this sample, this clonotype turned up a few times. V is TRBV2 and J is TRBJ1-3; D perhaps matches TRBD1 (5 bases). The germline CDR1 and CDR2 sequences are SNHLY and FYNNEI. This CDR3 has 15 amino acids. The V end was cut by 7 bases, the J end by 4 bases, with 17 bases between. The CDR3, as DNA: TGTGCCAGCACCCCAGAGGGGATATCCGGAAACACCATATATTTT. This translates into CASTPEGISGNTIYF.

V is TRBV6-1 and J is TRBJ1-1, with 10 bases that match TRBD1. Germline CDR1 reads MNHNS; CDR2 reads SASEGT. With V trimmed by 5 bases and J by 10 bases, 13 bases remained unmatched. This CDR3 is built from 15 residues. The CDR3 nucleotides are TGTGCCAGCAGTCTATCCGGGACAGGGGTAATGGGAGCTTTCTTT. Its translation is CASSLSGTGVMGAFF.

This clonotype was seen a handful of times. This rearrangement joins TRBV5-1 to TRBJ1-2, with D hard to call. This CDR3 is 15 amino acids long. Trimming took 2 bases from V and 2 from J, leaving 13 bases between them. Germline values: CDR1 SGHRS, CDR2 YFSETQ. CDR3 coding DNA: TGCGCCAGCAGCTTAAAAGACGGAGCCAACTATGGCTACACCTTC. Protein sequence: CASSLKDGANYGYTF.

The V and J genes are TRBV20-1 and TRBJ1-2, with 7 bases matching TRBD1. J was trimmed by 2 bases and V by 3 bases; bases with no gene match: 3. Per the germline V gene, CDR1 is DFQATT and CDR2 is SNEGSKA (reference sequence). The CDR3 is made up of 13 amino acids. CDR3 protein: CSASHRGNYGYTF. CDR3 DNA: TGCAGTGCTAGTCACAGGGGCAACTATGGCTACACCTTC.

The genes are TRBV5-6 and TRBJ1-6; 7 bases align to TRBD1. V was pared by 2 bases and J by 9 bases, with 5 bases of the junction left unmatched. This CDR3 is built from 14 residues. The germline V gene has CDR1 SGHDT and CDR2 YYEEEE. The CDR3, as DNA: TGTGCCAGCAGCTTCTACAGGGGAGTTTCACCCCTCCACTTT. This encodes CASSFYRGVSPLHF.